Each of the 2 T cell receptor beta chains below was sequenced from the same sample in a study of cytomegalovirus exposure and HLA in healthy donors listed by TCRdb under 2017. The method behind the library was the immunoSEQ multiplex PCR assay. The multiplex PCR relied on a mix of 60 forward primers for TCR Vbeta segments and 13 reverse primers for TCR Jbeta segments. Not all clones reach the TCRdb copy of this immuneACCESS table, which keeps in-frame sequences only. Checked studies attribute under half of the gap to unresolved V genes and leave the rest unexplained. This sample gives some 200,000 clones in total; 81% of them show up just once. The top ten clones comprise 3.5% to 4% of the sample. Sequencing was carried out using PBMCs. These receptor sequences come from a man aged 45-60 years in good health and CMV-seronegative.

This rearrangement joins TRBV6-5 to TRBJ2-7; 7 nucleotides match TRBD2. CDR3 length equals 14 residues. Germline V gene data show CDR1 as MNHEY and CDR2 as SVGAGI. V lost 9 bases, J lost 2 bases, and 10 bases stayed unmatched. This CDR3 is CASQRGLGPYEQYF. CDR3 nucleotide sequence: TGTGCCAGTCAACGTGGACTAGGTCCCTACGAGCAGTACTTC.

This chain uses TRBV5-1 with TRBJ1-1, with 9 nucleotides matching TRBD1. V shed 4 bases and J 6 bases; nucleotides not matched to a gene: 4. CDR1 is SGHRS and CDR2 is YFSETQ in the germline V gene. The CDR3 loop spans 13 amino acids. The CDR3 loop is CASSEGQGAEAFF. The CDR3 DNA follows: TGCGCCAGCAGCGAGGGACAGGGCGCTGAAGCTTTCTTT. The full variable domain, in which reference TRBV5-1 and TRBJ1-1 provide the parts outside the CDR3, is KAGVTQTPRYLIKTRGQQVTLSCSPISGHRSVSWYQQTPGQGLQFLFEYFSETQRNKGNFPGRFSGRQFSNSRSEMNVSTLELGDSALYLCASSEGQGAEAFFGQGTRLTVV.